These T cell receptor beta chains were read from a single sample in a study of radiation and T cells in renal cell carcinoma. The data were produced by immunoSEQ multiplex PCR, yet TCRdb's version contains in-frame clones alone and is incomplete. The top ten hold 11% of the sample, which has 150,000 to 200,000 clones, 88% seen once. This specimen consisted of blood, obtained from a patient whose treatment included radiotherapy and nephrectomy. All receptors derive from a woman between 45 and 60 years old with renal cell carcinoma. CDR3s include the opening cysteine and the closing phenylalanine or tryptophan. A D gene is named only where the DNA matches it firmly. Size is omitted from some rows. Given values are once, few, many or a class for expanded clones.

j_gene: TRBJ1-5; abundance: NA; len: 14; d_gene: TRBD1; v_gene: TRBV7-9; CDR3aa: CASSLGQGNQPQHF; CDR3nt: TGTGCCAGCAGCCTGGGACAGGGCAATCAGCCCCAGCATTTT
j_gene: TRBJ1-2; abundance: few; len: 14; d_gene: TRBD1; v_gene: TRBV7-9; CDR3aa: CASSRGQGVPGYTF; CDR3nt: TGTGCCAGCAGCCGGGGACAGGGAGTGCCTGGCTACACCTTC
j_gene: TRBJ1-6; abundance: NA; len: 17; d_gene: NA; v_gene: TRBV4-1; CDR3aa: CASSQESGVSYNSPLHF; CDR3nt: TGCGCCAGCAGCCAAGAATCTGGGGTCTCCTATAATTCACCCCTCCACTTT
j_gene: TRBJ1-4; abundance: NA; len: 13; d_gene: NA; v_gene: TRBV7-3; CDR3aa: CASSPLRFEKLFF; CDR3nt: TGTGCCAGCAGCCCCCTTAGGTTTGAAAAACTGTTTTTT
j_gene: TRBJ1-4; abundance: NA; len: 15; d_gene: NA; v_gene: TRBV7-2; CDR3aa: CASSLTGPTNEKLFF; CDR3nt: TGTGCCAGCAGCTTAACAGGGCCTACTAATGAAAAACTGTTTTTT
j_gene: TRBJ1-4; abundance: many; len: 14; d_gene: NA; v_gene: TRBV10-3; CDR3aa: CAISEGGTNEKLFF; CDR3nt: TGTGCCATCAGTGAGGGGGGAACTAATGAAAAACTGTTTTTT
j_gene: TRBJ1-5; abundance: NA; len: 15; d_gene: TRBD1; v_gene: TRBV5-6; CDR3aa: CASSLRQGRAQPQHF; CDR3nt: TGTGCCAGCAGCTTGAGACAGGGGAGAGCGCAGCCCCAGCATTTT
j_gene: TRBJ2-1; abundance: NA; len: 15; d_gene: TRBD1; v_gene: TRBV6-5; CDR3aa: CASRLQGSSSNEQFF; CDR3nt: TGTGCCAGCAGGCTACAGGGGAGCTCCTCAAATGAGCAGTTCTTC
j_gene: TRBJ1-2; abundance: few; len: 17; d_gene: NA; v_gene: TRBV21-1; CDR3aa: CASTTDGQGASNYGYTF; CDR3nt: TGTGCCAGCACCACGGATGGACAGGGGGCATCGAACTATGGCTACACCTTC
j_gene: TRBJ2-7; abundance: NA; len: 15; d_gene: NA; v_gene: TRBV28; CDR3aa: CASKTFGLSIGEQYF; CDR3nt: TGTGCCAGCAAAACCTTCGGGCTATCCATAGGAGAGCAGTACTTC
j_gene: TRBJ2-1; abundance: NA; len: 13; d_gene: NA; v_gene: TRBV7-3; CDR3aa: CASAGRVSNEQFF; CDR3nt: TGTGCCAGCGCTGGGCGGGTGTCCAATGAGCAGTTCTTC
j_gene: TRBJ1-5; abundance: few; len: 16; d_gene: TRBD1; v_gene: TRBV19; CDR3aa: CASSIGGTGGAQPQHF; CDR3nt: TGTGCCAGTAGTATAGGAGGGACAGGGGGAGCACAGCCCCAGCATTTT
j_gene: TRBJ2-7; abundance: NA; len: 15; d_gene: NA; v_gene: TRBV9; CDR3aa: CASSVGAGEVYEQYF; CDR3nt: TGTGCCAGCAGCGTAGGAGCAGGAGAGGTCTACGAGCAGTACTTC
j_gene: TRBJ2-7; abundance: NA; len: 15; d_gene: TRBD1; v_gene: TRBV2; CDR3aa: CASSGADRGLFEQYF; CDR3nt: TGTGCCAGCAGTGGGGCGGACAGGGGGCTATTCGAGCAGTACTTC
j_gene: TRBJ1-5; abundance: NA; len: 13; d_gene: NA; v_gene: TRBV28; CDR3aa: CASRRTGNQPQHF; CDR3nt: TGTGCCAGCAGACGCACGGGCAATCAGCCCCAGCATTTT